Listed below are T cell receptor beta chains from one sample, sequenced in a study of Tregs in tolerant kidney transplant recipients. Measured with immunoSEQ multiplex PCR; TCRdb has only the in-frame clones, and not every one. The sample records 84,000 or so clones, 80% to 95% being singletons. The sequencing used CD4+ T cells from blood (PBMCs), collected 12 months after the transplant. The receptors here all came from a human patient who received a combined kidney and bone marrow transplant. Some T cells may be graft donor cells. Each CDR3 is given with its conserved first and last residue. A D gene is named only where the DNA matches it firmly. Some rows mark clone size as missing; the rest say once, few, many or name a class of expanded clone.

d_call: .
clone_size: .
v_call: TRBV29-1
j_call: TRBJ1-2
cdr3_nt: TGCAGCGTTGGGGACAACTCTTTCTATGGCTACACCTTC
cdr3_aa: CSVGDNSFYGYTF

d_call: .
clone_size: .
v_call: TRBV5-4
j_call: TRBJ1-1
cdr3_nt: TGTGCCAGCAGCTTGGGCCTCAGATCGAACACTGAAGCTTTCTTT
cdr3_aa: CASSLGLRSNTEAFF

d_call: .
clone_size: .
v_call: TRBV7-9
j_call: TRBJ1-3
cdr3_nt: TGTGCCAGCAGCTCACGAGGACAGTCCTCTGGAAACACCATATATTTT
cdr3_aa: CASSSRGQSSGNTIYF

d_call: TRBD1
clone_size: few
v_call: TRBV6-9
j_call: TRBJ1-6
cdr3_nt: TGTGCCAGCAGTTGTAGAGGGACAGGCGATTATAATTCCCCCCTCCACTTT
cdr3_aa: CASSCRGTGDYNSPLHF

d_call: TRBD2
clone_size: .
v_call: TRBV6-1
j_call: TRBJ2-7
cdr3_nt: TGTGCCAGCAGTGAAGCGGCTATAGCGGGGCCCTACGAGCAGTACTTC
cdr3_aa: CASSEAAIAGPYEQYF

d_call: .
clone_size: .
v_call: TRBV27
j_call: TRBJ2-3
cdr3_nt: TGTGCCAGCACATACTACGGGGGACCCACGGCAGATACGCAGTATTTT
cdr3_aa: CASTYYGGPTADTQYF

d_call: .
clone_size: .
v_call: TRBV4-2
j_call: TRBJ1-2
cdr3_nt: TGTGCCAGCAGCCAAGATTCGGGGTATGGCTACACCTTC
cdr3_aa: CASSQDSGYGYTF

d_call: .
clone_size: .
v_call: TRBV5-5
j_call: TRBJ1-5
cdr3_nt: TGTGCCAGCAGCTTGTTTTCCGGGAATCAGCCCCAGCATTTT
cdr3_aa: CASSLFSGNQPQHF

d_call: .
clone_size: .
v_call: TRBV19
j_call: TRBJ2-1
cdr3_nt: TGTGCCAGTAGTATACTAATTAGCTCCTACAATGAGCAGTTCTTC
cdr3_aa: CASSILISSYNEQFF

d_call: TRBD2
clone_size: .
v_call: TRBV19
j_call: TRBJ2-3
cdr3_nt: TGTGCCAGTAGTATAGTGAGACTAGCGAGGATAGGCTCCGGCACAGATACGCAGTATTTT
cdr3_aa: CASSIVRLARIGSGTDTQYF

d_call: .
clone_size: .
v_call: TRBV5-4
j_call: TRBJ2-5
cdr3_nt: TGTGCCAGCAGCCACAGTACAGGGATGCAGTACTTC
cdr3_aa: CASSHSTGMQYF

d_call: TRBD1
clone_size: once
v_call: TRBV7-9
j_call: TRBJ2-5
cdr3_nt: TGTGCCAGCAGCTTATCGGGACAGCGAGAGACCCAGTACTTC
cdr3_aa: CASSLSGQRETQYF